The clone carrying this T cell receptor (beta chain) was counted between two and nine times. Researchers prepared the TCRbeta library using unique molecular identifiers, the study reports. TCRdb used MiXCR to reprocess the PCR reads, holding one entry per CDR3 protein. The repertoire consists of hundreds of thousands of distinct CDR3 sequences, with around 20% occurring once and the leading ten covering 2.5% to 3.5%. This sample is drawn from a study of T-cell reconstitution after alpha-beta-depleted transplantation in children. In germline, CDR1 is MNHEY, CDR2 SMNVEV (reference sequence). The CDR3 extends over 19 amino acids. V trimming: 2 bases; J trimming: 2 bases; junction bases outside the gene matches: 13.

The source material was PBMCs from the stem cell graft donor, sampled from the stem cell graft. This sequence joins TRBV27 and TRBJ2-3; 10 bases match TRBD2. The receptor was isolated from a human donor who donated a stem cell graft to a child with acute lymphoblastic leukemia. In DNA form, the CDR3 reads TGTGCCAGCAGTTTAATGGCTCGGGCTAGCGGGAGAGACACAGATACGCAGTATTTT. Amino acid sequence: CASSLMARASGRDTDTQYF.